These 10 T cell receptor beta chains originate from one sample sequenced in a study of T cells in Graves' hyperthyroidism and ophthalmopathy. What was amplified from RNA transcripts were TCR beta CDR3 regions. First-round RT-PCR targeting the TCR CDR3 was performed with the HTBI primer set. TCRdb called the multiplex PCR reads again in MiXCR, with one record for every CDR3 protein. The table lists about 200,000 distinct CDR3 sequences, roughly a sixth of them singletons, with roughly 49% in the top ten. The sequenced sample was blood. These receptor sequences come from a woman in her fifties or sixties with Graves' hyperthyroidism.

The chain couples TRBV14 to TRBJ1-1, with a weak D call TRBD1 (5 bases). V lost 4 bases to trimming and J lost 1 base, with 16 bases between them. The CDR3 runs 16 residues. Per the germline V gene, CDR1 is SGHDN and CDR2 is FVKESK. The DNA for the CDR3 is TGTGCCAGCAGCCGAGATCAGGGCAGGGAGAACACTGAAGCTTTCTTT. Translation: CASSRDQGRENTEAFF. Full variable domain (missing parts from reference TRBV14 and TRBJ1-1): EAGVTQFPSHSVIEKGQTVTLRCDPISGHDNLYWYRRVMGKEIKFLLHFVKESKQDESGMPNNRFLAERTGGTYSTLKVQPAELEDSGVYFCASSRDQGRENTEAFFGQGTRLTVV.

This clonotype was picked up one time. This chain joins TRBV20-1 and TRBJ1-1; 9 nucleotides line up with TRBD1. The trim removed 1 base at V and 1 base at J, leaving 1 base unmatched. This CDR3 region has 14 residues. The germline CDR1 and CDR2 sequences are DFQATT and SNEGSKA (reference sequence). The CDR3 sequence is CSARVGQGNTEAFF. CDR3 sequence (DNA): TGCAGTGCTAGAGTGGGACAGGGGAACACTGAAGCTTTCTTT.

A remark on this clonotype: This clone may be a read error of a much larger clone one base away. The genes are TRBV19 and TRBJ2-3; 10 bases line up with TRBD2. Germline loops: CDR1 LNHDA, CDR2 SQIVND (reference sequence). The length of the CDR3 is 15 residues. The CDR3, as DNA: TGTGCCAGTAGGTGGACTAGCGGAGACACAGATACGCATTATTTT. Its protein is CASRWTSGDTDTHYF.

This clonotype occurred many times. The gene calls are TRBV18 and TRBJ2-5; 7 bases fit TRBD1. Germline V gene sequence: CDR1 KGHSH, CDR2 LQKENI. V trimming: 4 bases; J trimming: 5 bases; junction bases outside the gene matches: 7. CDR3 length: 14 residues. The CDR3 coding sequence is TGTGCCAGCTCACGTCCAGGGGGTACGGAGACCCAGTACTTC. Translated, it gives CASSRPGGTETQYF.

Only a few counts were recorded for this clonotype. This chain joins TRBV5-1 and TRBJ2-3; 9 nucleotides match TRBD2. Germline assignment: CDR1 SGHRS and CDR2 YFSETQ. V lost 1 base and J lost 4; bases outside the gene matches: 10. CDR3 length equals 17 residues. CDR3 residues: CASSLFGQAGGSDTQYF. The CDR3, as DNA: TGCGCCAGCAGCTTGTTCGGGCAAGCGGGAGGTTCAGATACGCAGTATTTT. The entire variable domain, with the rest obtained from reference TRBV5-1 and TRBJ2-3, is as follows: KAGVTQTPRYLIKTRGQQVTLSCSPISGHRSVSWYQQTPGQGLQFLFEYFSETQRNKGNFPGRFSGRQFSNSRSEMNVSTLELGDSALYLCASSLFGQAGGSDTQYFGPGTRLTVL.

This chain connects TRBV6-2 or TRBV6-3 to TRBJ2-3; D might be TRBD1 (5 bases). V lost 8 bases, J lost 2 bases, and 17 bases lay in between. The CDR3 covers 15 residues. The germline V gene encodes CDR1 MNHEY and CDR2 SVGEGT. As DNA, the CDR3 is TGTGCCAGCCTCCTGGGGCCTGGTTCCACAGATACGCAGTATTTT. It translates to CASLLGPGSTDTQYF.

In this sample, this clonotype turned up many times. The gene calls are TRBV11-2 and TRBJ2-2; no clear D. Germline lookup yields CDR1 SGHAT and CDR2 FQNNGV. The CDR3 is 13 residues long. Trimming took off 0 bases at V and 7 bases at J, with 6 bases between the two ends. This CDR3 is CASSLDSFGELFF. For the CDR3, the DNA is TGTGCCAGCAGCTTAGACAGTTTCGGGGAGCTGTTTTTT.

The chain recombines TRBV7-8 with TRBJ1-2, with D hard to call. The germline V gene has CDR1 SGHVS and CDR2 FQNEAQ. CDR3 size: 18 residues. V shed 2 bases and J shed 4 bases, with 23 bases lying between them. The CDR3 DNA follows: TGTGCCAGCAGCTTAATTCGGTGGCCGGGAACACCAGGCTATGGCTACACCTTC. Its translation is CASSLIRWPGTPGYGYTF.

This clonotype was observed a handful of times. The genes are TRBV5-1 and TRBJ1-1; D ambiguous. The CDR3 totals 14 residues. Germline V gives CDR1 SGHRS, CDR2 YFSETQ. V was clipped by 0 bases and J by 11 bases, with 17 bases between them. CDR3 residues: CASSLEEGSPEAFF. In nucleotides, the CDR3 is TGCGCCAGCAGCTTGGAGGAAGGATCACCGGAGGCTTTCTTT.

In this sample, this clonotype turned up a few times. V gene TRBV5-1 combines with J gene TRBJ2-2, with 7 bases aligning to TRBD1. V shed 3 bases, J shed 2 bases, and the junction held 10 bases outside the gene matches. Per germline, CDR1 SGHRS and CDR2 YFSETQ. The CDR3 is 17 amino acids. CDR3 bases: TGCGCCAGCAGCTGGAACAGGGGACCGCTAAACACCGGGGAGCTGTTTTTT. Its translation: CASSWNRGPLNTGELFF.